This T cell receptor beta chain comes out of a study of metastatic and nonmetastatic thyroid tumors (dated by TCRdb to between 2020 and 2021). For the wider study: Repertoires were compared across peripheral blood and tumor or nodule tissue samples from malignant and benign thyroid patients. General findings and caveats noted by the study authors: In both blood and tumor samples, TCR beta diversity was reported to be significantly higher in malignant tumors than in benign nodules.

Via the germline V gene (reference sequence), CDR1 is LNHDA and CDR2 SQIVND. The CDR3 spans 14 residues, from the cysteine through the phenylalanine. Here the CDR3 DNA is all that survives: 42 bases in frame from base 1. Trimming takes 0 bases from V and 5 bases from J, and the germline ends sit 7 bases apart. No patient had received any treatment before thyroid surgery. The study retrospectively analysed patient clinical samples collected from the early 2010s to the late 2010s using T-cell receptor beta sequencing. This clone was found a few times. Its antigen is unknown. Base qualities were left out, and no much larger clone turns up one base away. The library was built by means of PCR. The sequencer listed for this sample is Illumina HiSeq 4000. High-throughput sequencing was used to profile the TCR beta-chain CDR3 region of each patient. As for the authors' bioinformatics: A classifier to discriminate distant-metastatic papillary thyroid cancer patients was built from CDR3 differences across clinicopathological groups. Repertoire diversity was assessed with the Shannon index, and tumor-blood repertoire similarity with the Morisita-Horn index. The public reads were reanalyzed by TCRdb: fastp trimming at Q25, MiXCR alignment, in-frame beta chains only. The V and J calls and clone size are TCRdb's, not the authors'. In all, the sample holds approximately 21,000 clones, and 23% of those were seen once. Clones ranked in the top ten supply 65% to 75% of the sample.

The clonotype was recovered from a male donor with papillary thyroid cancer or a benign thyroid nodule (not recorded which). Some clones in this sample may be carry-over from other donors' samples. The rearrangement joined TRBV19 to TRBJ2-2; the D region possibly corresponds to TRBD2 (6 bases align). The source material was blood. For the CDR3, the sequence is CASSIDRGTGELFF. The DNA sequence is TGTGCCAGTAGTATAGATCGGGGGACCGGGGAGCTGTTTTTT.